Shown below are 29 T cell receptor beta chains from a single sample sequenced in a study of chronic HIV infection and antiretroviral therapy. TCRdb reprocessed the 5' RACE reads with MiXCR, giving one entry per CDR3 protein. The data hold about 38,000 distinct CDR3 sequences, with roughly 8.2% observed a single time. Source material: peripheral blood. These TCRs come from an adult who had HIV and had not received antiretroviral therapy, or was an uninfected healthy control (not recorded which).

This clonotype was detected ten times or more. CDR3 in amino acids: CASSLNSGAGREKLFF. Here the CDR3 DNA reads TGTGCCAGCAGCCTAAACTCCGGGGCCGGGAGAGAAAAACTGTTTTTT. V and J are TRBV7-6 and TRBJ1-4, with TRBD1 as a possible D gene (5 bases). The CDR3 has 16 amino acids. The V gene's germline CDR1 is SGHVS and CDR2 FNYEAQ. V shed 5 bases and J shed 8 bases, with 21 bases lying between them.

About this clonotype: At one of its ends the junction is not consistent with the germline gene, which may arise from a read error. This chain connects TRBV28 to TRBJ1-1, with a tentative D call TRBD1 (6 bases). The CDR3 runs to 16 residues. Germline V gene sequence: CDR1 MDHEN, CDR2 SYDVKM. The CDR3, as DNA: TGTGCCAGCAGTTTAGGGGCGGGGGGCTTGGACACTGAAACTTTCTTT. Protein product: CASSLGAGGLDTETFF.

The table lists this clonotype with a few counts. The chain employs TRBV10-3 and TRBJ1-6; 7 nucleotides agree with TRBD1. Trimming removed 6 bases from V and 7 bases from J; junction bases left unmatched: 12. The germline V gene encodes CDR1 ENHRY and CDR2 SYGVKD. The CDR3 length is 16 residues. Written as DNA, the CDR3 is TGTGCCATCAGGGGGACGGTAGGGGGCGCGAATTCACCCCTCCACTTT. As protein: CAIRGTVGGANSPLHF.

This clonotype turned up a few times. Here the CDR3 DNA reads TGTGCCAGCAAGGGACATCCCATTGGCTACACCTTC. This translates into CASKGHPIGYTF. The chain links TRBV28 to TRBJ1-2; D is possibly TRBD1 (6 bases). Between the trimmed V and J ends, which lost 7 bases and 7 bases, there was a span of 13 bases. Germline V lookup: CDR1 MDHEN, CDR2 SYDVKM. The CDR3 has 12 amino acids.

This chain connects TRBV28 to TRBJ2-7; D perhaps matches TRBD2 (5 bases). Germline lookup yields CDR1 MDHEN and CDR2 SYDVKM. With 6 bases removed from V and 3 bases from J, the gap between germline ends came to 12 bases. CDR3 size: 13 residues. The CDR3 coding sequence is TGTGCCAGCAGCCCTGGACGGGACTACGAGCAGTACTTC. As protein: CASSPGRDYEQYF.

The chain is built from TRBV28 and TRBJ2-1, with 10 bases lining up with TRBD2. Germline values: CDR1 MDHEN, CDR2 SYDVKM. Germline trimming cut 6 bases from V and 4 bases from J; bases unmatched to any gene: 9. The CDR3 runs 16 residues. CDR3 in DNA: TGTGCCAGCAGGCCCAGCCGGACTAGCGGATACAATGAGCAGTTCTTC. As protein: CASRPSRTSGYNEQFF.

The rearrangement links TRBV28 to TRBJ1-5; 7 nucleotides line up with TRBD1. This CDR3 spans 16 amino acids. The trim removed 3 bases at V and 2 bases at J, leaving 7 bases unmatched. Germline V gives CDR1 MDHEN, CDR2 SYDVKM. The CDR3 sequence: CASSFTGVRGNQPQHF. CDR3 DNA: TGTGCCAGCAGTTTTACAGGGGTCCGGGGCAATCAGCCCCAGCATTTT.

The gene calls are TRBV29-1 and TRBJ2-7; D not resolved. Trimming took 4 bases from V and 3 from J, leaving 4 bases between them. In germline, CDR1 is SQVTM, CDR2 ANQGSEA. The CDR3 length is 10 residues. In nucleotides, the CDR3 is TGCAGCGTTGGGAGCTACGAGCAGTACTTC. This gives the protein CSVGSYEQYF.

This clonotype was seen ten or more times. The rearrangement links TRBV28 to TRBJ1-1; 7 nucleotides align to TRBD1. V gave up 6 bases and J gave up 0 bases; unmatched junction bases: 4. The length of the CDR3 is 14 residues. Looked up from germline, CDR1 is MDHEN and CDR2 is SYDVKM. The CDR3 reads CASRSTGLNTEAFF. CDR3 nucleotides: TGTGCCAGCAGGTCGACAGGGCTGAACACTGAAGCTTTCTTT.

The chain joins TRBV6-1 to TRBJ1-6; D call uncertain. The germline gives CDR1 MNHNS, CDR2 SASEGT. The CDR3 covers 14 residues. Trimming cost V 4 bases and J 4 bases, with 8 bases left between them. The CDR3 spells CASSGAEYNSPLHF. For the CDR3, the DNA is TGTGCCAGCAGTGGGGCAGAATATAATTCACCCCTCCACTTT.

This chain uses TRBV21-1 with TRBJ1-6; the D call of TRBD1 is as the table states it, not checked on the DNA. TRBV21-1 counts as a pseudogene. This CDR3 is 15 amino acids long. CDR3 loop: CASSKRTGRESPLHF. The CDR3, as DNA: TGTGCCAGCAGCAAGCGGACAGGGAGGGAATCACCCCTCCACTTT.

This clonotype was detected many times. CDR3 DNA sequence: TGTGCCAGCAGCGAAGGGCCAGCGGCCGGCTACACCTTC. This encodes CASSEGPAAGYTF. The chain has TRBV11-1 and TRBJ1-2; D gene uncertain. V was trimmed by 5 bases and J by 8 bases, leaving 15 bases between them. Germline values: CDR1 SGHAT, CDR2 FQDESV (reference sequence). The CDR3 has 13 amino acids.

This clonotype was recorded many times. This rearrangement joins TRBV28 to TRBJ1-4; D perhaps matches TRBD1 (6 bases). The V gene's germline CDR1 is MDHEN and CDR2 SYDVKM. The CDR3 contains 13 residues. Trimming removed 2 bases at V and 5 bases at J, with 6 bases between. CDR3: CASSLDRNEKLFF. CDR3 DNA sequence: TGTGCCAGCAGTTTAGACAGGAATGAAAAACTGTTTTTT.

In regard to this clonotype: The junction shows a germline mismatch at one end, possibly a read error. The chain uses TRBV4-1 and TRBJ1-5; 7 bases are a match to TRBD1. There are 15 residues in the CDR3. The germline CDR1 and CDR2 sequences are MGHRA and YSYEKL. This CDR3 reads CASSQVGQANQPQNF. CDR3 sequence (DNA): TGCGCCAGCAGCCAAGTTGGACAGGCGAATCAGCCCCAGAATTTT.

In this sample, this clonotype turned up many times. The rearrangement links TRBV18 to TRBJ2-6; a weak D match, TRBD2 (5 bases). V was cut by 0 bases and J by 4 bases, with 10 bases left in between. Germline V gene lookup returns CDR1 KGHSH and CDR2 LQKENI. This CDR3 has 16 amino acids. The CDR3 sequence: CASSPPGQRGANVLTF. The CDR3 region has the DNA TGTGCCAGCTCACCACCCGGTCAGCGGGGGGCCAACGTCCTGACTTTC. Looking up the rest from reference TRBV18 and TRBJ2-6 gives the full variable domain: NAGVMQNPRHLVRRRGQEARLRCSPMKGHSHVYWYRQLPEEGLKFMVYLQKENIIDESGMPKERFSAEFPKEGPSILRIQQVVRGDSAAYFCASSPPGQRGANVLTFGAGSRLTVL.

CDR3 region: CASSLGGANVLTF. Here the CDR3 DNA reads TGTGCCAGCAGCTTAGGCGGGGCCAACGTCCTGACTTTC. This chain connects TRBV3-1 to TRBJ2-6; D is uncertain. Germline CDR1 LGHDT, CDR2 YNNKEL (reference sequence). The CDR3 consists of 13 residues. V gave up 5 bases and J gave up 4 bases, with 6 bases separating them.

This clonotype was detected ten times or more. The chain uses TRBV5-1 and TRBJ2-7; no definite D call. Germline values: CDR1 SGHRS, CDR2 YFSETQ. With 0 bases removed from V and 3 bases from J, the gap between germline ends came to 7 bases. The length of the CDR3 is 13 residues. The CDR3 DNA is TGCGCCAGCAGCTTGGGACGTGACTACGAGCAGTACTTC. This sequence encodes CASSLGRDYEQYF.

This clonotype occurred a few times. This sequence joins TRBV28 and TRBJ1-2; 7 nucleotides align to TRBD1. J gave up 4 bases and V 9 bases, and 8 bases lay outside the gene matches. The CDR3 length is 13 residues. The germline gives CDR1 MDHEN, CDR2 SYDVKM. Written as DNA, the CDR3 is TGTGCCAGTTGTTCTGGGACAGTCTATGGCTACACCTTC. Translated, it gives CASCSGTVYGYTF.

The chain links TRBV29-1 to TRBJ1-1, with D perhaps matching TRBD1 (6 bases). Germline V CDR1 and CDR2: SQVTM, ANQGSEA. The CDR3 is made up of 13 amino acids. The V and J ends lost 5 bases and 0 bases respectively, with 10 bases between them. The DNA of the CDR3 is TGCAGCGTTTTGGACAGCTTGAACACTGAAGCTTTCTTT. Translated, it gives CSVLDSLNTEAFF.

On this clonotype: A read error may be the cause here, since a much bigger clone is one base away. The rearrangement joins TRBV28 to TRBJ1-1; D not resolved. Per germline, CDR1 MDHEN and CDR2 SYDVKM. The CDR3 is 15 residues long. The CDR3 is CASSLSPAGNTETFF. The CDR3 region has the DNA TGTGCCAGCAGTTTATCCCCAGCGGGGAACACTGAAACTTTCTTT.

This clonotype was recorded at least ten times. The V gene is TRBV5-1, the J gene TRBJ2-7, with 10 nucleotides matching TRBD1. This CDR3 spans 15 amino acids. Per the germline V gene, CDR1 is SGHRS and CDR2 is YFSETQ. With 1 base clipped from V and 2 bases from J, the junction kept 3 bases outside the gene matches. The CDR3 DNA follows: TGCGCCAGCAGCTTGAGGGGACAGGGGACCTACGAGCAGTACTTC. Protein product: CASSLRGQGTYEQYF.

This clonotype was seen repeatedly, ten times or more. The rearrangement links TRBV15 to TRBJ2-7; D is unclear. Trimming left V 0 bases short and J 0 bases short, with 6 bases between. From germline, CDR1 is LNHNV and CDR2 YYDKDF (reference sequence). The CDR3 spans 14 residues. In DNA, the CDR3 is TGTGCCACCAGCAGAGATTGGGGCTCCTACGAGCAGTACTTC. Protein: CATSRDWGSYEQYF.

This clonotype came up many times. The gene calls are TRBV5-4 and TRBJ1-1; a possible D gene is TRBD1 (6 bases). The V end was cut by 4 bases, the J end by 3 bases, with 19 bases between. Germline CDR1 and CDR2: SGHNT and YYREEE (reference sequence). This CDR3 has 16 amino acids. The CDR3 bases are TGTGCCAGCAGCCCCCCCCCGACAGGAGGCGACACTGAAGCTTTCTTT. Encoded protein: CASSPPPTGGDTEAFF.

The chain is built from TRBV29-1 and TRBJ2-7; 10 bases map to TRBD1. The CDR3 length is 13 residues. Germline CDR1 and CDR2: SQVTM and ANQGSEA. V dropped 1 base and J dropped 9; count of bases not matched to a gene: 6. The DNA for the CDR3 is TGCAGCGTTGAAGTTGGCGGGACAGGGGTGCAGTACTTC. Protein product: CSVEVGGTGVQYF.

This clonotype was seen at least ten times. This chain uses TRBV5-1 with TRBJ2-3, with TRBD2 matching over 11 bases. Germline assignment: CDR1 SGHRS and CDR2 YFSETQ. J lost 1 base, V lost 4 bases, and 5 bases had no gene match. CDR3 length equals 16 residues. The CDR3 nucleotides read TGCGCCAGCAGCCAGGGACTAGCGGCCCGCACAGATACGCAGTATTTT. This translates into CASSQGLAARTDTQYF.

This clonotype came up many times. V is TRBV27 and J is TRBJ1-4; possible D gene TRBD1, 5 bases. The CDR3 loop spans 15 amino acids. The V and J ends lost 5 bases and 0 bases respectively, with 10 bases between them. The V gene's germline CDR1 is MNHEY and CDR2 SMNVEV (reference sequence). CDR3 bases: TGTGCCAGCAGTCCACGAGGGGCAACTAATGAAAAACTGTTTTTT. It yields the protein CASSPRGATNEKLFF.

This clonotype was counted a few times. The V and J genes are TRBV28 and TRBJ2-1; 12 bases match TRBD2. The trim removed 6 bases at V and 3 bases at J, leaving 6 bases unmatched. The CDR3 extends over 16 amino acids. The V gene's germline CDR1 is MDHEN and CDR2 SYDVKM. The CDR3 is CASSSTSGRYYNEQFF. The CDR3 nucleotides read TGTGCCAGCAGCTCGACTAGCGGGAGATACTACAATGAGCAGTTCTTC.

V is TRBV7-9 and J is TRBJ2-7, with D unresolved. This CDR3 has 13 residues. Trimming shortened V by 4 bases and J by 3 bases, and 10 bases separated the two germline ends. CDR1 and CDR2 (germline): SEHNR, FQNEAQ (reference sequence). CDR3 DNA: TGTGCCAGCAGCTCCTGGCCCAACTACGAGCAGTACTTC. Its protein product is CASSSWPNYEQYF.

This clonotype was observed at least ten times. The CDR3 sequence: CATLNGTSGELFF. CDR3 in DNA: TGTGCCACCCTAAACGGGACTAGCGGGGAGCTGTTTTTT. The chain is built from TRBV28 and TRBJ2-2; 8 bases fit TRBD2. The CDR3 is 13 amino acids. V dropped 10 bases and J dropped 7; count of bases not matched to a gene: 8. CDR1 is MDHEN and CDR2 is SYDVKM in the germline V gene.